The 31 T cell receptor beta chains given below trace back to one sample, sequenced in a study of regulatory T cells in long-lasting Graves disease. This sample's time point: newly diagnosed GD, antithyroid drugs for less than 3 months. PBMC-extracted RNA yielded the TCR library. HTBI primers from iRepertoire and Arm-PCR of CDR3 regions yielded the TCR beta libraries. One entry per CDR3 protein, called by TCRdb with MiXCR from the multiplex PCR reads. The sample has about 500,000 distinct CDR3 sequences, about 17% seen once. These data also featured in a second study, about T cells in Graves' hyperthyroidism and ophthalmopathy.

Sequencing was performed on peripheral blood mononuclear cells (PBMCs), taken at new diagnosis, from a patient treated with antithyroid drugs. Every receptor here comes from a man aged 35 to 55 with Graves disease.

This rearrangement joins TRBV20-1 to TRBJ2-7; D unclear. Germline V gene sequence: CDR1 DFQATT, CDR2 SNEGSKA (reference sequence). The length of the CDR3 is 14 residues. V lost 2 bases and J 0 bases, leaving 11 bases between the germline ends. CDR3 sequence reads: CSARSVKSSYEQYF. The CDR3 coding sequence is TGCAGTGCTAGATCGGTGAAGAGCTCCTACGAGCAGTACTTC.

In this sample, this clonotype turned up many times. The chain carries TRBV28 and TRBJ2-4, with a tentative D call TRBD2 (6 bases). V lost 6 bases and J lost 1, with 10 bases in between. The germline CDR1 and CDR2 sequences are MDHEN and SYDVKM. This CDR3 has 14 amino acids. The chain's CDR3 is CASSIGGAKNIQYF. CDR3 DNA sequence: TGTGCCAGCAGCATTGGAGGGGCCAAAAACATTCAGTACTTC.

The chain couples TRBV10-3 to TRBJ2-7, with a weak D call TRBD1 (5 bases). CDR3 length: 12 residues. CDR1 is ENHRY and CDR2 is SYGVKD in the germline V gene. V was pared by 4 bases and J by 7 bases, with 11 bases between. The CDR3 DNA sequence: TGTGCCATCAGTGTTGCAGGGCTTGAGCAGTACTTC. Amino acid sequence: CAISVAGLEQYF.

This sequence joins TRBV18 and TRBJ1-2; maybe TRBD1 (5 bases). CDR3 length equals 15 residues. V shed 4 bases and J shed 4 bases, with 16 bases lying between them. CDR1 and CDR2 (germline): KGHSH, LQKENI. The CDR3 DNA reads TGTGCCAGCTCACTGGGGGACTCTGAGTGCTATGGCTACACCTTC. Its protein product is CASSLGDSECYGYTF.

This clonotype has more than one count but fewer than ten. The chain joins TRBV5-1 to TRBJ2-2; TRBD2 might be the D (6 bases). Trimming took 1 base from V and 3 from J, leaving 13 bases between them. Looked up from germline, CDR1 is SGHRS and CDR2 is YFSETQ. This CDR3 has 16 amino acids. The CDR3 is CASSLITGGDTGELFF. The DNA of the CDR3 is TGCGCCAGCAGCTTGATCACAGGAGGGGACACCGGGGAGCTGTTTTTT.

Many counts were recorded for this clonotype. The rearrangement joins TRBV5-1 to TRBJ1-3; D ambiguous. This CDR3 spans 15 amino acids. V was clipped by 4 bases and J by 2 bases, with 13 bases between them. Per the germline V gene, CDR1 is SGHRS and CDR2 is YFSETQ. CDR3 sequence (DNA): TGCGCCAGCAGCATAACCCCGGGAGCTGGAAACACCATATATTTT. It is translated as CASSITPGAGNTIYF.

The table lists this clonotype with a few counts. The chain links TRBV25-1 to TRBJ2-6; D possibly corresponds to TRBD1 (5 bases). The germline V gene has CDR1 MGHDK and CDR2 SYGVNS. Trimming left V 3 bases short and J 0 bases short, with 12 bases between. The CDR3 has 17 amino acids. The DNA of the CDR3 is TGTGCCAGCAGTGACCCGACAGAGACCTCTGGGGCCAACGTCCTGACTTTC. It yields the protein CASSDPTETSGANVLTF.

The chain carries TRBV2 and TRBJ2-1, with TRBD2 identical over 8 bases. Germline V lookup: CDR1 SNHLY, CDR2 FYNNEI. The CDR3 spans 19 residues. Trimming at V came to 5 bases and at J to 0 bases, leaving 15 bases not matched to a gene. The CDR3 DNA sequence: TGTGCCAGCAGTAAGCTCGCGGGAGGAATGGAAAGCTCCTACAATGAGCAGTTCTTC. Protein sequence: CASSKLAGGMESSYNEQFF. Drawing the rest from reference TRBV2 and TRBJ2-1, the complete variable domain is EPEVTQTPSHQVTQMGQEVILRCVPISNHLYFYWYRQILGQKVEFLVSFYNNEISEKSEIFDDQFSVERPDGSNFTLKIRSTKLEDSAMYFCASSKLAGGMESSYNEQFFGPGTRLTVL.

This clonotype showed up just a few times. The chain uses TRBV6-2 or TRBV6-3 and TRBJ2-5, with TRBD2 matching over 7 bases. The CDR3 has 14 amino acids. Germline V lookup: CDR1 MNHEY, CDR2 SVGEGT. J was trimmed by 5 bases and V by 2 bases; bases with no gene match: 5. The CDR3 protein is CASSYGLVRETQYF. DNA of the CDR3: TGTGCCAGCAGTTACGGACTAGTGAGGGAGACCCAGTACTTC.

The sample holds many counts of this clonotype. The chain carries TRBV3-1 and TRBJ2-3, with 12 bases lining up with TRBD2. V lost 0 bases and J lost 5; bases outside the gene matches: 6. The V gene's germline CDR1 is LGHDT and CDR2 YNNKEL (reference sequence). The CDR3 spans 17 residues. CDR3 protein: CASSQEASGRALDTQYF. CDR3 DNA: TGTGCCAGCAGCCAAGAGGCTAGCGGGAGGGCCTTAGATACGCAGTATTTT.

V is TRBV12-3 or TRBV12-4 and J is TRBJ2-2; no clear D gene. The CDR3 consists of 15 residues. The V end lost 10 bases, the J end lost 0 bases, and 15 bases lay between the germline ends. CDR3 residues: CATRIRETNTGELFF. The DNA of the CDR3 is TGTGCCACCCGAATAAGAGAAACGAACACCGGGGAGCTGTTTTTT.

Many counts were recorded for this clonotype. This sequence joins TRBV7-9 and TRBJ2-2, with 8 nucleotides matching TRBD1. The CDR3 extends over 17 amino acids. With V trimmed by 5 bases and J by 0 bases, 8 bases remained unmatched. Germline CDR1 reads SEHNR; CDR2 reads FQNEAQ (reference sequence). CDR3 sequence reads: CASSRDTGGSNTGELFF. The CDR3 nucleotides read TGTGCCAGCAGCCGCGATACAGGGGGATCGAACACCGGGGAGCTGTTTTTT.

This sequence joins TRBV18 and TRBJ2-7; D possibly corresponds to TRBD2 (6 bases). The CDR3 is 16 residues long. V gave up 3 bases and J gave up 4 bases, with 19 bases separating them. Per germline, CDR1 KGHSH and CDR2 LQKENI. DNA for the CDR3: TGTGCCAGCTCACCTCAGGAGGGACTGGCGGGGTACGAGCAGTACTTC. It yields the protein CASSPQEGLAGYEQYF. The variable domain in full, completed from reference TRBV18 and TRBJ2-7, reads NAGVMQNPRHLVRRRGQEARLRCSPMKGHSHVYWYRQLPEEGLKFMVYLQKENIIDESGMPKERFSAEFPKEGPSILRIQQVVRGDSAAYFCASSPQEGLAGYEQYFGPGTRLTVT.

This clonotype has at least ten counts. This chain joins TRBV20-1 and TRBJ2-7, with TRBD2 identical over 7 bases. J gave up 5 bases and V 6 bases, and 7 bases lay outside the gene matches. This CDR3 has 12 amino acids. CDR1 and CDR2 (germline): DFQATT, SNEGSKA (reference sequence). DNA of the CDR3: TGCAGTGCGGGGAGGGTAAAAGACGAGCAGTACTTC. Amino acids: CSAGRVKDEQYF.

V is TRBV9 and J is TRBJ2-3, with 14 bases lining up with TRBD2. CDR1 is SGDLS, CDR2 YYNGEE, per germline. This CDR3 has 16 residues. V was clipped by 4 bases and J by 5 bases; unmatched bases: 6. CDR3 protein: CASSKGLAGVRDTQYF. CDR3 coding DNA: TGTGCCAGCAGCAAGGGACTAGCGGGAGTTAGAGATACGCAGTATTTT. The complete variable domain, with remaining parts taken from reference TRBV9 and TRBJ2-3, reads DSGVTQTPKHLITATGQRVTLRCSPRSGDLSVYWYQQSLDQGLQFLIQYYNGEERAKGNILERFSAQQFPDLHSELNLSSLELGDSALYFCASSKGLAGVRDTQYFGPGTRLTVL.

This clonotype was counted ten times or more. The chain uses TRBV28 and TRBJ1-1; D is uncertain. CDR3 size: 13 residues. The V gene's germline CDR1 is MDHEN and CDR2 SYDVKM. V lost 8 bases to trimming and J lost 1 base, with 11 bases between them. The CDR3 sequence: CASRVGGNTEAFF. CDR3 DNA sequence: TGTGCCAGCCGCGTGGGAGGGAACACTGAAGCTTTCTTT.

This clonotype was found a few times. The chain has TRBV27 and TRBJ2-1; D remains ambiguous. CDR1 is MNHEY, CDR2 SMNVEV, per germline (reference sequence). The CDR3 runs 13 residues. With 11 bases removed from V and 7 bases from J, the gap between germline ends came to 18 bases. The CDR3 DNA sequence: TGTGCCGTAGGAAGGGAAAATCGTAATGAGCAGTTCTTC. Amino acid sequence: CAVGRENRNEQFF.

This clonotype was counted ten times or more. The chain recombines TRBV30 with TRBJ2-2; TRBD2 aligns across 14 bases. Germline CDR1 reads GTSNPN; CDR2 reads SVGIG (reference sequence). V dropped 3 bases and J dropped 7; count of bases not matched to a gene: 10. This CDR3 has 17 amino acids. CDR3 coding DNA: TGTGCCTGGAGGATAGGGACTAGCGGGAGTTGGGTCGGGGAGCTGTTTTTT. It encodes CAWRIGTSGSWVGELFF.

As regards this clonotype: This sequence may be a read error, since a much larger clone differs from it by one base. The chain links TRBV11-2 to TRBJ2-1, with D unresolved. This CDR3 has 14 residues. Germline CDR1 is SGHAT and CDR2 is FQNNGV. CDR3 protein: CASSLGMMAETRYF. The CDR3 nucleotides are TGTGCCAGCAGCTTAGGGATGATGGCAGAGACCCGGTACTTC.

This clonotype occurred a few times. V and J are TRBV28 and TRBJ2-2, with TRBD1 matching over 7 bases. The germline gives CDR1 MDHEN, CDR2 SYDVKM. This CDR3 has 15 residues. With V trimmed by 6 bases and J by 7 bases, 11 bases remained unmatched. CDR3 DNA: TGTGCCAGCAGGCGAGGGGGCGCGGATGGCGGGGAGCTGTTTTTT. This sequence encodes CASRRGGADGGELFF. The entire variable domain, with the rest obtained from reference TRBV28 and TRBJ2-2, is as follows: DVKVTQSSRYLVKRTGEKVFLECVQDMDHENMFWYRQDPGLGLRLIYFSYDVKMKEKGDIPEGYSVSREKKERFSLILESASTNQTSMYLCASRRGGADGGELFFGEGSRLTVL.

The chain couples TRBV5-1 to TRBJ1-2, with a tentative D call TRBD1 (5 bases). CDR1 is SGHRS, CDR2 YFSETQ, per germline. There are 15 residues in the CDR3. V was cut by 0 bases and J by 4 bases, with 13 bases left in between. The CDR3 region has the DNA TGCGCCAGCAGCTTGGAGAGCGGGAGGGGCTATGGCTACACCTTC. It yields the protein CASSLESGRGYGYTF. Combining the CDR3 with reference TRBV5-1 and TRBJ1-2 gives the whole variable domain KAGVTQTPRYLIKTRGQQVTLSCSPISGHRSVSWYQQTPGQGLQFLFEYFSETQRNKGNFPGRFSGRQFSNSRSEMNVSTLELGDSALYLCASSLESGRGYGYTFGSGTRLTVV.

Ten or more counts support this clonotype. The chain uses TRBV7-2 and TRBJ2-5, with TRBD2 matching over 8 bases. V was pared by 2 bases and J by 7 bases, with 0 bases of the junction left unmatched. From germline, CDR1 is SGHTA and CDR2 FQGNSA. The CDR3 runs to 12 residues. In nucleotides, the CDR3 is TGTGCCAGCAGCTTAAGCGGGGGGACCCAGTACTTC. Protein: CASSLSGGTQYF.

In this sample, this clonotype turned up many times. The rearrangement joins TRBV6-1 to TRBJ2-5; tentatively, D is TRBD1 (5 bases). Trimming stripped 1 base from V and 5 bases from J, with 14 bases between. Germline CDR1 and CDR2: MNHNS and SASEGT. The CDR3 length is 15 residues. The CDR3 reads CASSEDPGKEETQYF. The CDR3 DNA follows: TGTGCCAGCAGTGAAGACCCAGGGAAAGAGGAGACCCAGTACTTC.

This clonotype was observed many times. The chain uses TRBV7-6 and TRBJ2-1, with D tentatively TRBD1 (6 bases). Trimming stripped 6 bases from V and 5 bases from J, with 14 bases between. The CDR3 is 14 residues long. The germline CDR1 and CDR2 sequences are SGHVS and FNYEAQ. The CDR3 coding sequence is TGTGCCAGCAGTCCTAGGACAGAGAACAATGAGCAGTTCTTC. Translation: CASSPRTENNEQFF.

CDR3 in amino acids: CASSSTGAKAGEQFF. DNA of the CDR3: TGTGCCAGCAGCTCGACAGGGGCCAAAGCGGGTGAGCAGTTCTTC. The chain links TRBV7-3 to TRBJ2-1, with TRBD1 identical over 8 bases. The CDR3 covers 15 residues. V dropped 4 bases and J dropped 9; count of bases not matched to a gene: 11. The germline gives CDR1 SGHTA, CDR2 FQGTGA.

This clonotype was observed at least ten times. The chain carries TRBV11-2 and TRBJ2-1; 7 positions match TRBD1. Germline V gene lookup returns CDR1 SGHAT and CDR2 FQNNGV. The CDR3 consists of 14 residues. V lost 5 bases and J lost 1; bases outside the gene matches: 2. CDR3 bases: TGTGCCAGCAGCAGGGGACAGTCCTACAATGAGCAGTTCTTC. Amino acids: CASSRGQSYNEQFF.

The gene calls are TRBV7-9 and TRBJ2-7, with 8 positions matching TRBD2. Looked up from germline, CDR1 is SEHNR and CDR2 is FQNEAQ (reference sequence). The CDR3 is made up of 17 amino acids. With V trimmed by 5 bases and J by 3 bases, 15 bases remained unmatched. The CDR3 region is CASSPPAGRGAFYEQYF. CDR3 DNA: TGTGCCAGCAGCCCGCCAGCAGGGCGGGGGGCCTTCTACGAGCAGTACTTC.

This rearrangement joins TRBV2 to TRBJ2-5, with 12 nucleotides matching TRBD2. Germline trimming cut 7 bases from V and 5 bases from J; bases unmatched to any gene: 2. CDR1 is SNHLY and CDR2 is FYNNEI in the germline V gene. The CDR3 sequence is 13 residues long. The CDR3 DNA reads as TGTGCCAGCAAAACTAGCGGGAGGGAGACCCAGTACTTC. This encodes CASKTSGRETQYF.

Ten or more counts support this clonotype. The J gene is TRBJ1-4, the V gene TRBV28; no firm D call. Between the trimmed V and J ends, which lost 6 bases and 10 bases, there was a span of 15 bases. Per the germline V gene, CDR1 is MDHEN and CDR2 is SYDVKM. This CDR3 is built from 13 residues. CDR3 region: CASRRPAGVKLFF. The CDR3 nucleotides are TGTGCCAGCAGAAGACCGGCTGGGGTAAAACTGTTTTTT.

This clonotype was detected ten times or more. This chain joins TRBV11-2 and TRBJ2-1, with TRBD2 matching over 14 bases. Trimming at V came to 5 bases and at J to 6 bases, leaving 3 bases not matched to a gene. Germline V gene sequence: CDR1 SGHAT, CDR2 FQNNGV. The CDR3 covers 15 residues. CDR3 protein: CASSMGLAGANEQFF. CDR3 sequence (DNA): TGTGCCAGCAGCATGGGACTAGCGGGAGCCAATGAGCAGTTCTTC. Using reference TRBV11-2 and TRBJ2-1 for the parts outside the CDR3, the full variable domain is EAGVAQSPRYKIIEKRQSVAFWCNPISGHATLYWYQQILGQGPKLLIQFQNNGVVDDSQLPKDRFSAERLKGVDSTLKIQPAKLEDSAVYLCASSMGLAGANEQFFGPGTRLTVL.

The chain uses TRBV29-1 and TRBJ1-2; D is undetermined. Germline V gene sequence: CDR1 SQVTM, CDR2 ANQGSEA. The V end was cut by 4 bases, the J end by 3 bases, with 9 bases between. The CDR3 has 12 residues. CDR3 residues: CSVVAEDYGYTF. Here the CDR3 DNA reads TGCAGCGTTGTTGCGGAAGACTATGGCTACACCTTC.